The present T cell receptor (beta chain) was sequenced within a study of CD8+ T cells in alopecia areata. Study as a whole: Twice daily, treated patients received 5 to 10 mg of oral tofacitinib.

Investigators isolated RNA and reverse transcribed it into cDNA to act as the sequencing template. Assay: immunoSEQ multiplex PCR; the TCRdb copy retains only in-frame clones and omits some. The sample consists of 170,000 or so clones, 50% to 60% of them appearing once. Samples from alopecia areata patients were lesional scalp punch biopsies and peripheral blood. This CDR3 comprises 11 residues. V was clipped by 8 bases and J by 5 bases, with 9 bases between them. Looked up from germline, CDR1 is SNHLY and CDR2 is FYNNEI. The receptor comes from a human donor with alopecia areata. The sample consisted of CD4+ T cells sorted from blood, taken at week 0. The V gene is TRBV2, the J gene TRBJ2-5; D uncertain. This chain's CDR3 is CASQRAETQYF. In nucleotides, the CDR3 is TGTGCCAGCCAGAGAGCGGAGACCCAGTACTTC.